This record concerns one T cell receptor beta chain sequence. Its antigen specificity is not known. Within one base of it there is no much larger clone, and no base qualities were kept. The CDR3 contains 13 residues, cysteine and phenylalanine counted. Only the CDR3 part of the read is kept: 39 bases, read in frame from the first base. CDR1 and CDR2 were assigned from the germline V gene (reference sequence) as LNHNV and YYDKDF. V lost 1 base and J lost 7 bases; the stretch between them is 11 bases long. For sequencing of the TCRbeta CDR3 region, genomic DNA was extracted from the sorted cells. The immunoSEQ Assay was used to sequence the TCRbeta CDR3 regions. The immuneACCESS repertoire file appears here via TCRdb, limited to in-frame rearrangements. These files lack a portion of the clones; in checked studies, under half of the deficit traces to unresolved V genes, and the cause of the others is not known. Across this sample there are 65,000 to 100,000 clones, with 80% to 90% seen only once. Approximately 0.76% of the sample is held by the ten biggest clonotypes.

The sample comes from a study of OX40 agonist ivuxolimab in advanced cancers. Concerning the study at large: Ivuxolimab was a fully human IgG2 agonistic monoclonal antibody targeting the costimulatory receptor OX40 (CD134). Patients were allowed to have had prior anti-PD-1, anti-PD-L1 or anti-CTLA-4 therapy, and about 40% of the dose-escalation patients had been treated with checkpoint inhibitors. Intravenous ivuxolimab was administered to patients every 2 weeks at six dose levels: 0.01, 0.1, 0.3, 1.5, 3 and 10 mg/kg. Partial responses occurred in three dose-escalation patients, of whom one had hepatocellular carcinoma and two had cutaneous melanoma. Of the approximately 50 patients in dose escalation, 19 had hepatocellular carcinoma, some 15 had melanoma, 9 had renal cell carcinoma and 9 had head and neck cancer. Peripheral TCRbeta sequencing aimed to test whether ivuxolimab altered TCR sequence diversity and caused clonal T-cell expansion. The dose-escalation cohort was around 83% male with a mean age of about 65 years, ranging from roughly 23 to 79. The paper describes the monotherapy dose-escalation part (N of about 54 patients) of the phase I trial of ivuxolimab.

The trial excluded patients who had a history of autoimmune disease or who were on systemic immunosuppression. Peripheral blood for TCR sequencing was collected from all dose cohorts at baseline, on cycle 4 day 1, and on cycle 7 day 1. Samples came from an open-label, multicenter, first-in-human phase I dose-escalation trial of ivuxolimab. Adults with locally advanced or metastatic melanoma, renal cell, hepatocellular, or head and neck squamous cell carcinoma were enrolled in the trial. CD4+ and CD8+ T cells were sorted separately from peripheral blood before TCR sequencing. Summary of the overall study and its limitations: The antigen specificity of the peripheral T cells that underwent clonal expansion was not determined. Low levels of normalized T-cell clonal expansion were also shown by some nonresponding patients. Clonal expansion of both CD4+ and CD8+ blood T cells was observed from baseline to week 6 at doses 0.1 to 3.0 mg/kg. In partial responders in the 0.1-3.0 mg/kg groups, normalized peripheral clonal expansion was found to be among the lowest, especially among CD8+ T cells. On average, CD8+ T cells showed more expanded clones than CD4+ T cells after ivuxolimab.

The sequence links TRBV15 to TRBJ2-7; TRBD1 is a possible D gene, resting on 5 matching bases. Source: CD4+ or CD8+ T cells sorted from blood, taken in a trial of the OX40 agonist ivuxolimab. The receptor was isolated from an adult with an advanced solid tumor such as melanoma, head and neck, liver or kidney cancer. Read as DNA, the sequence is TGTGCCACCAGCAGAGGGGGCAGCTCTGAGCAGTACTTC. It translates as CATSRGGSSEQYF.